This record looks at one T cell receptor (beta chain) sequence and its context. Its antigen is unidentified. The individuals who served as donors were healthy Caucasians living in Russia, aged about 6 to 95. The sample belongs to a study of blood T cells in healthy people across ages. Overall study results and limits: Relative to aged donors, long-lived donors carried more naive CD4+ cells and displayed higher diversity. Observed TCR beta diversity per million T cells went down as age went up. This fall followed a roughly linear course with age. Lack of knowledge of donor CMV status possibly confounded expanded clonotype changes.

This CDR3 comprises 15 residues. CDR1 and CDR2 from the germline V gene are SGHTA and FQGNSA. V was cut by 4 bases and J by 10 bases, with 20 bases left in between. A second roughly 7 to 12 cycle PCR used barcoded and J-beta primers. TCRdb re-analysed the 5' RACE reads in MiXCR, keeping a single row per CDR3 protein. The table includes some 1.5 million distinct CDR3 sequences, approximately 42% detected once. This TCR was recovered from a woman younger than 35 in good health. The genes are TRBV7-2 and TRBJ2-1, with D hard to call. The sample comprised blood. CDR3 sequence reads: CASSSVRGGDIEQFF. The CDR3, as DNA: TGTGCCAGCAGCTCCGTAAGAGGTGGGGATATCGAGCAGTTCTTC.